One and the same sample provided the 29 T cell receptor beta chains below, sequenced in a study of shared T cell receptors in the human thymus. Clones were sequenced by immunoSEQ multiplex PCR, and TCRdb holds only the in-frame ones, with some missing. This table holds about 660,000 clones, 70% to 90% found once. These sequences were also reported in another study, on human thymus T cells.

Material for sequencing was thymocytes. The receptors come from a boy under two years old with a congenital heart defect.

CDR3 coding DNA: TGTGCCAGCGATTCGGACAGGGCCAATGAAAAACTGTTTTTT. This translates into CASDSDRANEKLFF. The genes are TRBV27 and TRBJ1-4; 8 bases agree with TRBD1. V trimming: 8 bases; J trimming: 5 bases; junction bases outside the gene matches: 7. Germline values: CDR1 MNHEY, CDR2 SMNVEV (reference sequence). The CDR3 spans 14 residues.

This chain connects TRBV4-3 to TRBJ2-7; TRBD1 might be the D (8 bases). V lost 1 base, J lost 5 bases, and 15 bases lay in between. The CDR3 has 15 residues. Germline V gives CDR1 LGHNA, CDR2 YSLEER. The CDR3 loop is CASSQGTGGGNEQYF. The DNA for the CDR3 is TGCGCCAGCAGCCAAGGCACAGGGGGGGGGAACGAGCAGTACTTC.

The rearrangement links TRBV7-2 to TRBJ2-1, with 9 bases identical to TRBD1. The J segment lost 7 bases and the V segment lost 5 bases, leaving 18 bases of the junction unmatched. The germline V gene encodes CDR1 SGHTA and CDR2 FQGNSA. The CDR3 extends over 18 amino acids. This CDR3 reads CASSPSGTGLREGNEQFF. The CDR3 region has the DNA TGTGCCAGCAGCCCATCCGGGACAGGGTTACGAGAGGGGAATGAGCAGTTCTTC.

The chain recombines TRBV11-3 with TRBJ2-7, with D tentatively TRBD2 (6 bases). Trimming left V 1 base short and J 1 base short, with 14 bases between. The CDR3 sequence is 16 residues long. CDR1 is SGHNT and CDR2 is YENEEA in the germline V gene. CDR3 in amino acids: CASSLGSASASYEQYF. The CDR3, as DNA: TGTGCCAGCAGCTTAGGGTCGGCTAGCGCTTCCTACGAGCAGTACTTC.

The CDR3 region is CASSIITPNTGELFF. The DNA for the CDR3 is TGTGCCAGTAGTATCATCACTCCGAACACCGGGGAGCTGTTTTTT. V and J are TRBV19 and TRBJ2-2; D ambiguous. V was pared by 3 bases and J by 0 bases, with 8 bases between. CDR3 size: 15 residues. In germline, CDR1 is LNHDA, CDR2 SQIVND (reference sequence).

V and J are TRBV7-8 and TRBJ2-7; D is unresolved. The V end was cut by 5 bases, the J end by 7 bases, with 18 bases between. In germline, CDR1 is SGHVS, CDR2 FQNEAQ. There are 14 residues in the CDR3. DNA for the CDR3: TGTGCCAGCAGCCCCACCGGGTCCTCGAGAGAGCAGTACTTC. Its translation: CASSPTGSSREQYF.

The chain combines TRBV12-5 with TRBJ2-2; D possibly corresponds to TRBD2 (5 bases). V was cut by 0 bases and J by 4 bases, with 9 bases left in between. Germline CDR1 reads LGHNT; CDR2 reads FRNRAP. The CDR3 runs to 15 residues. CDR3: CASGLVRGITGELFF. As DNA, the CDR3 is TGTGCTAGTGGTTTGGTCCGAGGGATCACCGGGGAGCTGTTTTTT.

V gene TRBV10-3 combines with J gene TRBJ2-3; unclear D gene. The CDR3 covers 15 residues. Germline CDR1 is ENHRY and CDR2 is SYGVKD. Trimming pared 8 bases from V and 8 bases from J, leaving 23 bases between. CDR3 loop: CAILPPSAPSLTQYF. DNA of the CDR3: TGTGCCATCCTCCCACCGAGTGCCCCGAGTCTTACGCAGTATTTT.

The chain links TRBV11-3 to TRBJ2-7; D is unresolved. Trimming pared 0 bases from V and 1 base from J, leaving 10 bases between. The CDR3 spans 15 residues. The germline V gene encodes CDR1 SGHNT and CDR2 YENEEA. In nucleotides, the CDR3 is TGTGCCAGCAGCTTAGATCGGCAGGCTTCCTACGAGCAGTACTTC. The encoded protein is CASSLDRQASYEQYF.

This clone has more than one count but fewer than ten. This rearrangement joins TRBV19 to TRBJ1-5; 8 nucleotides align to TRBD1. V shed 5 bases, J shed 4 bases, and the junction held 7 bases outside the gene matches. Germline V CDR1 and CDR2: LNHDA, SQIVND (reference sequence). The CDR3 length is 15 residues. CDR3 DNA: TGTGCCAGTAGTTTCGACCGGGACAGGAATCAGCCCCAGCATTTT. It encodes CASSFDRDRNQPQHF.

The gene calls are TRBV5-1 and TRBJ2-1, with 7 bases fitting TRBD1. V lost 4 bases, J lost 2 bases, and 15 bases stayed unmatched. The germline gives CDR1 SGHRS, CDR2 YFSETQ. The CDR3 covers 18 residues. The CDR3 DNA reads TGCGCCAGCAGCCGCGAGAGAAAGGGACAGACTACCTACAATGAGCAGTTCTTC. It encodes CASSRERKGQTTYNEQFF.

This clone has only one observation. The chain links TRBV12-5 to TRBJ2-2; 8 bases align to TRBD2. V shed 0 bases and J 1 base; nucleotides not matched to a gene: 10. The CDR3 loop spans 19 amino acids. The V gene's germline CDR1 is LGHNT and CDR2 FRNRAP. Here the CDR3 DNA reads TGTGCTAGTGGTTTGGTACTACTAGCGGCCCTCGAGAACACCGGGGAGCTGTTTTTT. This sequence encodes CASGLVLLAALENTGELFF.

A remark on this clone: Compared with germline, one end of the junction differs, possibly owing to a read error. The CDR3 protein is CASQGLTNTGELFF. The CDR3 bases are TGTGCCAGCCAAGGACTAACGAATACCGGGGAGCTGTTTTTT. J is TRBJ2-2 and V is TRBV19; possible D gene TRBD2, 6 bases. This CDR3 region has 14 residues. The germline CDR1 and CDR2 sequences are LNHDA and SQIVND (reference sequence).

V and J are TRBV27 and TRBJ2-1; 12 bases are a match to TRBD2. The CDR3 is 17 residues long. Losses at the gene ends were 6 bases for V and 5 bases for J; bases not matched to a gene: 11. Germline V gene data show CDR1 as MNHEY and CDR2 as SMNVEV (reference sequence). CDR3 coding DNA: TGTGCCAGCAGACCGGGACTAGCGGGCTATTGGCACAATGAGCAGTTCTTC. This codes for CASRPGLAGYWHNEQFF.

The chain combines TRBV7-2 with TRBJ2-5; 7 bases agree with TRBD2. Trimming took 6 bases from V and 5 from J; bases not matched to a gene: 15. Looked up from germline, CDR1 is SGHTA and CDR2 is FQGNSA. The CDR3 loop spans 16 amino acids. The CDR3 bases are TGTGCCAGCAGTTTCGAGTCGGGGCGGGAGAGGGAGACCCAGTACTTC. Its translation: CASSFESGRERETQYF.

V usage is TRBV2 and J usage is TRBJ2-5, with D hard to call. CDR3 length: 14 residues. The germline V gene has CDR1 SNHLY and CDR2 FYNNEI. The V gene lost 6 bases and the J gene lost 4 bases, with 15 bases spanning the gap. In DNA, the CDR3 is TGTGCCAGCAGCCTGGTGAGAACGGGAGAGACCCAGTACTTC. It codes for CASSLVRTGETQYF. The whole variable domain, filled in from reference TRBV2 and TRBJ2-5, reads EPEVTQTPSHQVTQMGQEVILRCVPISNHLYFYWYRQILGQKVEFLVSFYNNEISEKSEIFDDQFSVERPDGSNFTLKIRSTKLEDSAMYFCASSLVRTGETQYFGPGTRLLVL.

This clone was found once. The V call is TRBV4-3, the J call TRBJ2-2; perhaps TRBD1 as D (6 bases). The germline V gene encodes CDR1 LGHNA and CDR2 YSLEER. The CDR3 is 15 amino acids. Trimming took 0 bases from V and 3 from J, leaving 8 bases between them. Here the CDR3 reads CASSQEGHYTGELFF. In DNA form, the CDR3 reads TGCGCCAGCAGCCAAGAGGGACACTACACCGGGGAGCTGTTTTTT.

The J gene is TRBJ2-1, the V gene TRBV29-1; 8 positions agree with TRBD1. Per the germline V gene, CDR1 is SQVTM and CDR2 is ANQGSEA. CDR3 size: 17 residues. V lost 7 bases to trimming and J lost 3 bases; unmatched junction nucleotides: 17. CDR3 in DNA: TGCAGCGCTGGGGGGACAGGCCCCGCGGGGTACTACAATGAGCAGTTCTTC. Its translation: CSAGGTGPAGYYNEQFF.

This chain's CDR3 is CASSLGAGVADTQYF. CDR3 coding DNA: TGCGCCAGCAGCTTGGGAGCGGGGGTTGCAGATACGCAGTATTTT. V and J are TRBV5-1 and TRBJ2-3; TRBD2 matches at 8 bases. The V gene's germline CDR1 is SGHRS and CDR2 YFSETQ. V shed 0 bases and J 4 bases; nucleotides not matched to a gene: 4. The CDR3 is 15 amino acids.

The gene calls are TRBV6-1 and TRBJ2-7; D not certain. Germline V CDR1 and CDR2: MNHNS, SASEGT. V was pared by 4 bases and J by 6 bases, with 7 bases between. The CDR3 is 11 residues long. The CDR3 DNA reads as TGTGCCAGCAGTGCCTCTCCCGAGCAGTACTTC. Its protein product is CASSASPEQYF.

This chain joins TRBV11-3 and TRBJ1-2; no clear D. The germline V gene encodes CDR1 SGHNT and CDR2 YENEEA. CDR3 length equals 20 residues. V was trimmed by 6 bases and J by 8 bases, leaving 37 bases between them. Here the CDR3 reads CASSSDIREREKEMREGYTF. The DNA of the CDR3 is TGTGCCAGCAGTTCCGACATAAGGGAGAGGGAAAAAGAAATGAGAGAGGGCTACACCTTC.

The rearrangement links TRBV6-5 to TRBJ1-1; 9 bases fit TRBD1. The CDR3 length is 15 residues. Germline V CDR1 and CDR2: MNHEY, SVGAGI. With V trimmed by 2 bases and J by 5 bases, 6 bases remained unmatched. CDR3 DNA: TGTGCCAGCAGTTACCCCGACAGGGGGAGGACTGAAGCTTTCTTT. Encoded protein: CASSYPDRGRTEAFF.

This clone was seen once. The rearrangement uses TRBV4-3 and TRBJ2-3; D may be TRBD2 (5 bases). This CDR3 has 15 residues. V was shortened by 0 bases and J by 4 bases, with 11 bases between the two germline ends. Per the germline V gene, CDR1 is LGHNA and CDR2 is YSLEER. CDR3 residues: CASSQDEGGPDTQYF. CDR3 nucleotides: TGCGCCAGCAGCCAAGATGAGGGCGGTCCAGATACGCAGTATTTT.

The chain uses TRBV19 and TRBJ1-2, with D unclear. The germline CDR1 and CDR2 sequences are LNHDA and SQIVND (reference sequence). This CDR3 has 12 residues. Between the trimmed V and J ends, which lost 8 bases and 0 bases, there was a span of 7 bases. The chain's CDR3 is CASLSPNYGYTF. As DNA, the CDR3 is TGTGCCAGTCTGAGCCCTAACTATGGCTACACCTTC.

In its sample, this clone was seen a few times. This chain joins TRBV6-1 and TRBJ2-7; 8 bases are a match to TRBD2. Germline CDR1 is MNHNS and CDR2 is SASEGT. There are 15 residues in the CDR3. Trimming cost V 6 bases and J 4 bases; bases outside gene matches: 11. CDR3 region: CASSASGGGFYEQYF. CDR3 nucleotides: TGTGCCAGCAGCGCCTCCGGCGGGGGGTTTTACGAGCAGTACTTC.

CDR3 protein: CASSLERGSSGYTF. CDR3 sequence (DNA): TGTGCCAGCAGCTTAGAGCGAGGGTCGAGTGGCTACACCTTC. This sequence joins TRBV11-2 and TRBJ1-2; D is unresolved. Germline loops: CDR1 SGHAT, CDR2 FQNNGV. The CDR3 covers 14 residues. Trimming took 0 bases from V and 7 from J, leaving 12 bases between them.

V usage is TRBV30 and J usage is TRBJ2-3, with TRBD2 matching over 9 bases. The germline V gene encodes CDR1 GTSNPN and CDR2 SVGIG (reference sequence). The CDR3 loop spans 15 amino acids. With 4 bases clipped from V and 1 base from J, the junction kept 6 bases outside the gene matches. The CDR3 protein is CAWTSGTRGTDTQYF. CDR3 coding DNA: TGTGCCTGGACTAGCGGGACAAGAGGCACAGATACGCAGTATTTT.

This chain uses TRBV30 with TRBJ2-7; 8 bases map to TRBD2. Germline V gene data show CDR1 as GTSNPN and CDR2 as SVGIG (reference sequence). J lost 1 base, V lost 5 bases, and 7 bases had no gene match. This CDR3 has 14 amino acids. The CDR3: CAWHSGGYSYEQYF. CDR3 bases: TGTGCCTGGCACAGCGGGGGATATTCCTACGAGCAGTACTTC.

CDR3 residues: CAWSVSGSTDTQYF. For the CDR3, the DNA is TGTGCCTGGAGTGTTAGCGGGAGCACAGATACGCAGTATTTT. The J gene is TRBJ2-3, the V gene TRBV30, with 7 bases matching TRBD2. V was clipped by 0 bases and J by 0 bases; unmatched bases: 0. This CDR3 is 14 amino acids long. Germline values: CDR1 GTSNPN, CDR2 SVGIG (reference sequence).